This paragraph reports one TCR beta chain. Its antigen is unknown. iRepertoire HTBI primers and Arm-PCR of CDR3 regions built TCR beta libraries. TCRdb re-called the multiplex PCR reads through MiXCR, storing one row per CDR3 protein. The data hold about 460,000 distinct CDR3 sequences, with 22% observed a single time. Time point: persistent/refractory GD, antithyroid drugs over 5 years with positive TRAb. The TCR library was prepared using RNA isolated from PBMCs. Patients were from an endocrinology department in Xi'an, China. This specimen comes from a study of regulatory T cells in long-lasting Graves disease. General study points: Clonotypes that were public and shared totalled about 2,500 in persistent patients versus 750 to 1,000 in new patients. Results may be inaccurate due to the small sample size.

The V gene's germline CDR1 is PRHDT and CDR2 FYEKMQ (reference sequence). V trimming: 4 bases; J trimming: 12 bases; junction bases outside the gene matches: 15. The CDR3 sequence is 15 residues long. This receptor was identified in a female donor with Graves disease. The sequencing used peripheral blood mononuclear cells (PBMCs), collected when the disease was refractory, from a patient treated with antithyroid drugs. The J gene is TRBJ1-2, the V gene TRBV13, with 9 bases that match TRBD1. CDR3 loop: CASSSTGGQGSRDTF. For the CDR3, the DNA is TGTGCCAGCAGCTCGACAGGGGGGCAGGGCTCGAGGGACACCTTC.